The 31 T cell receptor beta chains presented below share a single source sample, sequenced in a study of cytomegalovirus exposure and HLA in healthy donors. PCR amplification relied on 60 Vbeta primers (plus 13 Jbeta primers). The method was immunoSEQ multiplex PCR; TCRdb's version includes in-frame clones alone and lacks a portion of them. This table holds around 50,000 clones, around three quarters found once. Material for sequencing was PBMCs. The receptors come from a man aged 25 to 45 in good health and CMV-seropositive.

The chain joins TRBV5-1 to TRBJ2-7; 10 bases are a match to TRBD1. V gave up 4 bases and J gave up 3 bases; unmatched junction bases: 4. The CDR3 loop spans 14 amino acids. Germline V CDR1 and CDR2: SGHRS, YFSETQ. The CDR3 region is CASSRDRGGYEQYF. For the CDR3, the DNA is TGCGCCAGCAGCCGGGACAGGGGAGGCTACGAGCAGTACTTC.

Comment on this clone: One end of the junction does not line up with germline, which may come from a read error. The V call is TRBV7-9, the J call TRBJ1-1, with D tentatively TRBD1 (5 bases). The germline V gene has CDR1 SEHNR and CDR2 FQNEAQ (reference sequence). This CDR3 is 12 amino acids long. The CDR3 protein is CASSLDAGPGAF. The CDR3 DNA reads TGTGCCAGCAGCTTAGATGCAGGGCCGGGTGCCTTT.

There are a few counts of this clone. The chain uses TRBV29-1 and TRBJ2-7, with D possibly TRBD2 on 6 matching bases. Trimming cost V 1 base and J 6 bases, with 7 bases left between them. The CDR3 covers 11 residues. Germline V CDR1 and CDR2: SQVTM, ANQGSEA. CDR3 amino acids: CSVEGGTEQYF. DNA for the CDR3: TGCAGCGTTGAAGGCGGGACCGAGCAGTACTTC.

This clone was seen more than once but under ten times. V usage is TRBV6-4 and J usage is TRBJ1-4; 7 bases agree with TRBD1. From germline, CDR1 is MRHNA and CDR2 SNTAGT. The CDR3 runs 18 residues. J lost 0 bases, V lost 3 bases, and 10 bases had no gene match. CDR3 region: CASSEFPLGQATNEKLFF. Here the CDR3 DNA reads TGTGCCAGCAGTGAATTCCCCCTTGGACAGGCAACTAATGAAAAACTGTTTTTT.

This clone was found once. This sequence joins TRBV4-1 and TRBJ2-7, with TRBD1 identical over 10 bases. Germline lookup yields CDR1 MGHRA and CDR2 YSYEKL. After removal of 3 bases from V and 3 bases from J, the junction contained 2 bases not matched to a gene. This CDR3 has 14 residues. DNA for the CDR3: TGCGCCAGCAGCCAGGGACAGGGGTTCTACGAGCAGTACTTC. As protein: CASSQGQGFYEQYF.

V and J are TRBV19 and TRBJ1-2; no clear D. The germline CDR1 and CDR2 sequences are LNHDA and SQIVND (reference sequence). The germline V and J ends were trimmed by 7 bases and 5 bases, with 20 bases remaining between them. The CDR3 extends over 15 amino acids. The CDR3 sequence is CASTLTALREYGYTF. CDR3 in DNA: TGTGCCAGTACTCTTACAGCCTTGCGGGAGTATGGCTACACCTTC.

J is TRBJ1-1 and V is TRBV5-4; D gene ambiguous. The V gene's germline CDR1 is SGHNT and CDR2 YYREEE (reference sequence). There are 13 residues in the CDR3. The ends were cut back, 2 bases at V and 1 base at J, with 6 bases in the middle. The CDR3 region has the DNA TGTGCCAGCAGCTTTACTGGGAACACTGAAGCTTTCTTT. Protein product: CASSFTGNTEAFF. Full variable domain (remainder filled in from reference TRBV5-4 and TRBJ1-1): ETGVTQSPTHLIKTRGQQVTLRCSSQSGHNTVSWYQQALGQGPQFIFQYYREEENGRGNFPPRFSGLQFPNYSSELNVNALELDDSALYLCASSFTGNTEAFFGQGTRLTVV.

In DNA form, the CDR3 reads TGTGCCACCACCCCCAGGGAAGCCTATCAGCCCCAGCATTTT. Its protein product is CATTPREAYQPQHF. The chain couples TRBV6-1 to TRBJ1-5; D is possibly TRBD1 (5 bases). The length of the CDR3 is 14 residues. CDR1 and CDR2 from the germline V gene are MNHNS and SASEGT. The germline V and J ends were trimmed by 10 bases and 5 bases, with 18 bases remaining between them.

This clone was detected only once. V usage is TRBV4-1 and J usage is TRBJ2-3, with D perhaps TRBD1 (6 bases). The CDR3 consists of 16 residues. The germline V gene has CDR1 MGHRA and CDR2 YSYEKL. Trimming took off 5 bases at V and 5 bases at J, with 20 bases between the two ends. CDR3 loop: CASSSRGGQAVDTQYF. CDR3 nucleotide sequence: TGCGCCAGCAGCTCACGAGGGGGACAAGCAGTAGATACGCAGTATTTT.

CDR3 sequence (DNA): TGTGCCAGCAGTGAATCTAGCGGGGGTACAGATACGCAGTATTTT. Translated: CASSESSGGTDTQYF. This sequence joins TRBV6-4 and TRBJ2-3; the match to TRBD2 covers 10 bases. Germline V gene lookup returns CDR1 MRHNA and CDR2 SNTAGT. Unmatched junction bases numbered 3, after V lost 3 bases and J lost 3 bases. CDR3 length: 15 amino acids.

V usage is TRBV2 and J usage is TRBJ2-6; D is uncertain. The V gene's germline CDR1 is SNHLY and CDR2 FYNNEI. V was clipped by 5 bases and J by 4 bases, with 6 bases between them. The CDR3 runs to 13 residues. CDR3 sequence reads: CASSLSGANVLTF. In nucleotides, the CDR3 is TGTGCCAGCAGTCTATCCGGGGCCAACGTCCTGACTTTC.

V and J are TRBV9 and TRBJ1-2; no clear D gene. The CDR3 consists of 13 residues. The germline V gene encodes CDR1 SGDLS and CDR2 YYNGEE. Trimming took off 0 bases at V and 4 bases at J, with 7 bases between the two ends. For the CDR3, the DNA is TGTGCCAGCAGCGTAGGACGCGGCTATGGCTACACCTTC. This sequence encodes CASSVGRGYGYTF. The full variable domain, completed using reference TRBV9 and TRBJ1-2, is DSGVTQTPKHLITATGQRVTLRCSPRSGDLSVYWYQQSLDQGLQFLIQYYNGEERAKGNILERFSAQQFPDLHSELNLSSLELGDSALYFCASSVGRGYGYTFGSGTRLTVV.

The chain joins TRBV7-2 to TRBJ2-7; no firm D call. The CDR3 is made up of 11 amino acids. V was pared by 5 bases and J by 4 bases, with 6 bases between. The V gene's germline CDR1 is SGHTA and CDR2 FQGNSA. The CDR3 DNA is TGTGCCAGCAGCCCCCTTTACGAGCAGTACTTC. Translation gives CASSPLYEQYF.

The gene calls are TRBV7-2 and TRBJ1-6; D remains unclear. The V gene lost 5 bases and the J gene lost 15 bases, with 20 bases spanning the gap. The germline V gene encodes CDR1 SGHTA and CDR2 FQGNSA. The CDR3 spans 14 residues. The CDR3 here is CASSPYSQPHGLHF. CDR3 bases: TGTGCCAGCAGCCCATATTCACAGCCCCACGGCCTCCACTTT. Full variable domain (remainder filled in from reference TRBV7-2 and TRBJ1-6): GAGVSQSPSNKVTEKGKDVELRCDPISGHTALYWYRQSLGQGLEFLIYFQGNSAPDKSGLPSDRFSAERTGGSVSTLTIQRTQQEDSAVYLCASSPYSQPHGLHFGNGTRLTVT.

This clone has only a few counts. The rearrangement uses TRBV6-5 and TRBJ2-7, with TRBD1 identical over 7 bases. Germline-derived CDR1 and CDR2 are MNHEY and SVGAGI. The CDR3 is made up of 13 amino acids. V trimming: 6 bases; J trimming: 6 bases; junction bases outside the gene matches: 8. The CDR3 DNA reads TGTGCCAGCAGACCTCAGGGGGTCTTCGAGCAGTACTTC. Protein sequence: CASRPQGVFEQYF.

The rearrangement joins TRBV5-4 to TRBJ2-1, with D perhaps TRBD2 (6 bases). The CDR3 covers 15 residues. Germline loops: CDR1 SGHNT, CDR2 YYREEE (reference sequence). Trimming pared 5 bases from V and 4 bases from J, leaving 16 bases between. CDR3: CASRVGGKEYNEQFF. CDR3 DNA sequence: TGTGCCAGCAGAGTCGGCGGGAAGGAGTACAATGAGCAGTTCTTC.

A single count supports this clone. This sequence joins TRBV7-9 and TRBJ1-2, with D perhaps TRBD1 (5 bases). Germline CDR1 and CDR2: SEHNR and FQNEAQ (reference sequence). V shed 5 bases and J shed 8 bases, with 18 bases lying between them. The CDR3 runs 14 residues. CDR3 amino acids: CASSPTTVSLGYTF. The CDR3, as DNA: TGTGCCAGCAGCCCGACGACAGTGTCCTTGGGCTACACCTTC.

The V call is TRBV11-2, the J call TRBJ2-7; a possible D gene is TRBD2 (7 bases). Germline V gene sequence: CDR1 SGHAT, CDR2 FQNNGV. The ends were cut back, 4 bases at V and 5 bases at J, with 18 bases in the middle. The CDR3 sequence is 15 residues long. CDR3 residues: CASSSYYGGPDEQYF. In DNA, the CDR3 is TGTGCCAGCAGCTCCTATTACGGGGGGCCTGACGAGCAGTACTTC.

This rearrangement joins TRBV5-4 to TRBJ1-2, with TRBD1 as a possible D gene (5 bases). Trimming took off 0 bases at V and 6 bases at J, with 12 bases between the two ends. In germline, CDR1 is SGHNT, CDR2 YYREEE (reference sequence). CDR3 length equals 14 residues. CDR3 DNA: TGTGCCAGCAGCTTGGTAGGGGCAGGCCATGGCTACACCTTC. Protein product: CASSLVGAGHGYTF.

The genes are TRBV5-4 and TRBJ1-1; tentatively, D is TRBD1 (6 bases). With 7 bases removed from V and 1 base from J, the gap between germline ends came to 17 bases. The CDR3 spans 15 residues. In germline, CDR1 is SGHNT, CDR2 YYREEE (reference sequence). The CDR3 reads CASFPVRGQNTEAFF. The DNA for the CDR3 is TGTGCCAGCTTCCCAGTTAGGGGACAGAACACTGAAGCTTTCTTT.

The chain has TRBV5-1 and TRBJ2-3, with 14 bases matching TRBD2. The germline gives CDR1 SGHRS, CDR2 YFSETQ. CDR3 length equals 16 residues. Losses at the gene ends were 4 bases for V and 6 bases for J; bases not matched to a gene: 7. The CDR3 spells CASSETSGGAPDTQYF. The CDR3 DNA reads TGCGCCAGCAGCGAGACTAGCGGGGGGGCCCCTGATACGCAGTATTTT.

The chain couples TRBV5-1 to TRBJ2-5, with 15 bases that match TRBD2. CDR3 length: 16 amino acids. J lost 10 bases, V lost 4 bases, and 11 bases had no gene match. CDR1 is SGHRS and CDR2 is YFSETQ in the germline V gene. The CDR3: CASSNGLAGGSGDQYF. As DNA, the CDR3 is TGCGCCAGCAGCAACGGACTAGCGGGGGGGTCAGGGGACCAGTACTTC.

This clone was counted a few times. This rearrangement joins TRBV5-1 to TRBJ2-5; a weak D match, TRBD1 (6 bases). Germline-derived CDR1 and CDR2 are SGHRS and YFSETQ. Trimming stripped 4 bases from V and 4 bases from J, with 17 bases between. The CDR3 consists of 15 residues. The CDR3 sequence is CASSEAGAEVETQYF. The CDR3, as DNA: TGCGCCAGCAGCGAGGCAGGGGCAGAGGTAGAGACCCAGTACTTC.

The CDR3 sequence: CASSLGQGANDYGYTF. Written as DNA, the CDR3 is TGTGCCAGCAGTCTGGGACAGGGGGCGAATGACTATGGCTACACCTTC. This chain connects TRBV27 to TRBJ1-2; 12 nucleotides agree with TRBD1. This CDR3 has 16 residues. Germline CDR1 reads MNHEY; CDR2 reads SMNVEV (reference sequence). V lost 5 bases to trimming and J lost 3 bases; unmatched junction nucleotides: 7.

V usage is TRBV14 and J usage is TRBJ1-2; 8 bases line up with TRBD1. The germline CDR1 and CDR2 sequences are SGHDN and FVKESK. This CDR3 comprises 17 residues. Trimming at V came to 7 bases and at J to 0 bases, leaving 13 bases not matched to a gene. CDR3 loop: CASIYFDRGGPNYGYTF. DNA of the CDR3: TGTGCCAGCATCTACTTCGACAGGGGAGGTCCTAACTATGGCTACACCTTC.

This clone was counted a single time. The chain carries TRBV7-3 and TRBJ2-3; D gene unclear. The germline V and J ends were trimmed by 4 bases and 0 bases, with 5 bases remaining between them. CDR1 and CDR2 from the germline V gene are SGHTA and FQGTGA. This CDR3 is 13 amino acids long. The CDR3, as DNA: TGTGCCAGCAGCTGGGCCAGCACAGATACGCAGTATTTT. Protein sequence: CASSWASTDTQYF.

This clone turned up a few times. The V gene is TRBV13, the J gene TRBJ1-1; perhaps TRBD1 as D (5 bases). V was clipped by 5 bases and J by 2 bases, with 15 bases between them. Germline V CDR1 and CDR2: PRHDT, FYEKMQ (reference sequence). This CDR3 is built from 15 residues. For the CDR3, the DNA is TGTGCCAGCAGCCCTAGACAGAGTGGTAACACTGAAGCTTTCTTT. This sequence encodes CASSPRQSGNTEAFF. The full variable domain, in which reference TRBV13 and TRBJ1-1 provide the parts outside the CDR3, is AAGVIQSPRHLIKEKRETATLKCYPIPRHDTVYWYQQGPGQDPQFLISFYEKMQSDKGSIPDRFSAQQFSDYHSELNMSSLELGDSALYFCASSPRQSGNTEAFFGQGTRLTVV.

CDR3 sequence reads: CASSLGTHQETQYF. The CDR3 nucleotides read TGTGCCAGCAGTCTCGGGACTCACCAAGAGACCCAGTACTTC. The genes are TRBV6-5 and TRBJ2-5; TRBD2 might be the D (6 bases). This CDR3 has 14 amino acids. Germline V gene lookup returns CDR1 MNHEY and CDR2 SVGAGI. V was shortened by 5 bases and J by 0 bases, with 10 bases between the two germline ends.

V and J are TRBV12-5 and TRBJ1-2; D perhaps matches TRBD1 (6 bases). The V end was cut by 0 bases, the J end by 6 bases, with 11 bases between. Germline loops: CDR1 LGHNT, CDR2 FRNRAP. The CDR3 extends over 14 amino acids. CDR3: CASGLVGQRNGYTF. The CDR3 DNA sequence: TGTGCTAGTGGTTTGGTAGGACAGAGGAATGGCTACACCTTC.

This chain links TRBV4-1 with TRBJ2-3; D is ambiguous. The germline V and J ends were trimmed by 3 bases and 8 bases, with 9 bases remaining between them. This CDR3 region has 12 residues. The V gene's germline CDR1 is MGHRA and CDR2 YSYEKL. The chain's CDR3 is CASSHQSFTQYF. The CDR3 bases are TGCGCCAGCAGCCATCAGTCGTTTACGCAGTATTTT.

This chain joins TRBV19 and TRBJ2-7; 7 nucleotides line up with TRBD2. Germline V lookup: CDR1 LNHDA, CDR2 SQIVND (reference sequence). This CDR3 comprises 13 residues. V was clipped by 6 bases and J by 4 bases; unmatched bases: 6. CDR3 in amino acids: CASSSGGIYEQYF. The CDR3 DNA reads TGTGCCAGTAGCTCGGGGGGAATTTACGAGCAGTACTTC.